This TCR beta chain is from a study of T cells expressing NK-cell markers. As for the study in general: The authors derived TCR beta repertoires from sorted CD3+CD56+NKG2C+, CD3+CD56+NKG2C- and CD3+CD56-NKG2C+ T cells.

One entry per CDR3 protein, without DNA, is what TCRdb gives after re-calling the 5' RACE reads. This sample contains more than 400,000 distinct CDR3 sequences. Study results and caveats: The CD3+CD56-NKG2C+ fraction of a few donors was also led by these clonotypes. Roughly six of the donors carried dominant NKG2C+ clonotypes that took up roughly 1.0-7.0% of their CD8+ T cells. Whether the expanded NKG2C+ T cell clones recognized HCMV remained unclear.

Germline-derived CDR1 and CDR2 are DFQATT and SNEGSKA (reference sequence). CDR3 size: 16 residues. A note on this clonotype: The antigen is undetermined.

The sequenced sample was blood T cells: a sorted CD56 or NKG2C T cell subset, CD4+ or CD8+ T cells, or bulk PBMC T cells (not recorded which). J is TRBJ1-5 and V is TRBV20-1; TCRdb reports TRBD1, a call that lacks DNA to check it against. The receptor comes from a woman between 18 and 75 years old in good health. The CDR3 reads CSARGWTGGSNQPQHF.